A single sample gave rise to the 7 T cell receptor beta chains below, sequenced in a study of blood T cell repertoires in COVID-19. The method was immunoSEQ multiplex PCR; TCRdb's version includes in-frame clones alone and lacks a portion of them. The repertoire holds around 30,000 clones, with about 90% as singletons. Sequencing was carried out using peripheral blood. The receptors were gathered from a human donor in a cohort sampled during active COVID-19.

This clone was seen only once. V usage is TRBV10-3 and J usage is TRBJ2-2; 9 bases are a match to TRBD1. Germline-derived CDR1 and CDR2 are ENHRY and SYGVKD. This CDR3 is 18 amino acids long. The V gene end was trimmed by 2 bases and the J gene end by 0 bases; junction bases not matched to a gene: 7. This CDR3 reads CAISERRTGVPNTGELFF. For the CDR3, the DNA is TGTGCCATCAGTGAGAGGCGGACAGGGGTACCGAACACCGGGGAGCTGTTTTTT.

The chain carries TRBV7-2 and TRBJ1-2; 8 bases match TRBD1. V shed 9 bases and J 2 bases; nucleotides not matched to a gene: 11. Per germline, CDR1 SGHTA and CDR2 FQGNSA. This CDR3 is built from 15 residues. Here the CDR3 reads CARGGPGTGNYGYTF. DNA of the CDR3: TGTGCCAGAGGGGGGCCCGGGACAGGCAACTATGGCTACACCTTC.

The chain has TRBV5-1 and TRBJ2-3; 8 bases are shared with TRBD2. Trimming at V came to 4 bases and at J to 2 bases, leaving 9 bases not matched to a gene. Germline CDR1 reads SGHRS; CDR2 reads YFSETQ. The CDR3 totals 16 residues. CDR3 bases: TGCGCCAGCAGCCCTCCGGATAGCGGGAACACAGATACGCAGTATTTT. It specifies CASSPPDSGNTDTQYF.

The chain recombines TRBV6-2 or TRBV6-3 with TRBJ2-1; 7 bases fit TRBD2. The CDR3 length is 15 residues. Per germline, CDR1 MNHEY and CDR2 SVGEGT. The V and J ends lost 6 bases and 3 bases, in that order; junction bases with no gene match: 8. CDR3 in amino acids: CASSDASGRYNEQFF. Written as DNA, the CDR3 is TGTGCCAGCAGCGATGCTAGCGGCCGCTACAATGAGCAGTTCTTC.

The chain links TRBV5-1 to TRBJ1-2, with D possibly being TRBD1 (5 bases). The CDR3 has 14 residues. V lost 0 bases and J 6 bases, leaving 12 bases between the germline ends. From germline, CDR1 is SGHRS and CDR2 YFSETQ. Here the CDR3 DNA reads TGCGCCAGCAGCTTGGCGGGAGGGGCCAATGGCTACACCTTC. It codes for CASSLAGGANGYTF. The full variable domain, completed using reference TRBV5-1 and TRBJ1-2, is KAGVTQTPRYLIKTRGQQVTLSCSPISGHRSVSWYQQTPGQGLQFLFEYFSETQRNKGNFPGRFSGRQFSNSRSEMNVSTLELGDSALYLCASSLAGGANGYTFGSGTRLTVV.

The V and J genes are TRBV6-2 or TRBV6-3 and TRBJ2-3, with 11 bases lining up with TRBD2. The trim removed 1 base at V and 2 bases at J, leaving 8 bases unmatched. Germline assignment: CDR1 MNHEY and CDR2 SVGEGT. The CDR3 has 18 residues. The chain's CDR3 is CASSYLRLAGKITDTQYF. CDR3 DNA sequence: TGTGCCAGCAGTTACTTACGACTAGCGGGGAAGATCACAGATACGCAGTATTTT.

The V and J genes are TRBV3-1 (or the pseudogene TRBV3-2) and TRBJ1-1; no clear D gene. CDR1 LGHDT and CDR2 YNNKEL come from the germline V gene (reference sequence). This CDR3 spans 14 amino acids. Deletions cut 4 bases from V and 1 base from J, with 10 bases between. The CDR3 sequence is CASSPYSGNTEAFF. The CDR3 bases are TGTGCCAGCAGCCCTTATTCCGGGAACACTGAAGCTTTCTTT.